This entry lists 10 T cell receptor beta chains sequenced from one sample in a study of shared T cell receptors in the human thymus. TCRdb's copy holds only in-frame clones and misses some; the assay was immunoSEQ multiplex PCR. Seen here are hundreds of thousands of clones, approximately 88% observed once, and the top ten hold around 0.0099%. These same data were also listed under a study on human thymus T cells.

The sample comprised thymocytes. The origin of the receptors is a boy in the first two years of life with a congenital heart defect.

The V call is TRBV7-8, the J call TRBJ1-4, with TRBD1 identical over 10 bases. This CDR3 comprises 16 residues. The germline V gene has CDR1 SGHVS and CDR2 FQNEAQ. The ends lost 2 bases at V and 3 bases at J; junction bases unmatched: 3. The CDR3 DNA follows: TGTGCCAGCAGCTTACCGGGACAGGGGCCTAATGAAAAACTGTTTTTT. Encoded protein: CASSLPGQGPNEKLFF. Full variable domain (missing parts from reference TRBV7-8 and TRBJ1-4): GAGVSQSPRYKVAKRGQDVALRCDPISGHVSLFWYQQALGQGPEFLTYFQNEAQLDKSGLPSDRFFAERPEGSVSTLKIQRTQQEDSAVYLCASSLPGQGPNEKLFFGSGTQLSVL.

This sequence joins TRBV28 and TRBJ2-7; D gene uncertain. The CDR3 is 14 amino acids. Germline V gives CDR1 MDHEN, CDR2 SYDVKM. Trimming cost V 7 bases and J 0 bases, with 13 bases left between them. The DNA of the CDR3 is TGTGCCAGCACGAACCGGCGGCGCTCCTACGAGCAGTACTTC. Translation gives CASTNRRRSYEQYF.

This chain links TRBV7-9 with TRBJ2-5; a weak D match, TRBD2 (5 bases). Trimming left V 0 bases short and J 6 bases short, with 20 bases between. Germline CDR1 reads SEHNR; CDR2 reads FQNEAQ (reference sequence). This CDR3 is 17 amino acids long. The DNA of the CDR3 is TGTGCCAGCAGCTTAGCGAGGGCCGGGAAAGAAACGAAGACCCAGTACTTC. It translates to CASSLARAGKETKTQYF.

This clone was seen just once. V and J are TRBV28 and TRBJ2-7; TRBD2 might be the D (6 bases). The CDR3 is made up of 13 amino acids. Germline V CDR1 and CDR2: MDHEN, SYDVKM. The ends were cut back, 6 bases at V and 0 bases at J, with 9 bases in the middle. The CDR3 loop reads CASRATSSYEQYF. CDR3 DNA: TGTGCCAGCAGGGCGACTAGCTCCTACGAGCAGTACTTC.

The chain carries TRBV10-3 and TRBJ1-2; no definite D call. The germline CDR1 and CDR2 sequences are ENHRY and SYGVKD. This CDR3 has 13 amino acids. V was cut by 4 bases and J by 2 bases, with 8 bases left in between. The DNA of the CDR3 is TGTGCCATCAGTGGGGGAGGGAACTATGGCTACACCTTC. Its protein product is CAISGGGNYGYTF.

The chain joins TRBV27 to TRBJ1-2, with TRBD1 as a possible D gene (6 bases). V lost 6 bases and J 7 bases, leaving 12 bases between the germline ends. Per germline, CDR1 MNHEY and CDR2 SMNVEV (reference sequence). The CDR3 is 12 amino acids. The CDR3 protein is CASRSGGSGYTF. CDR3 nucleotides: TGTGCCAGCAGAAGTGGGGGCTCTGGCTACACCTTC.

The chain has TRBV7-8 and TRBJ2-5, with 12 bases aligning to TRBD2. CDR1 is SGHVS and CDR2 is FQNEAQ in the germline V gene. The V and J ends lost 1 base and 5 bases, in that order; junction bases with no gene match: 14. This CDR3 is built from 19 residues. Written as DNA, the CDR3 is TGTGCCAGCAGCTTAGGGCTAGCGGGAGGGCCGCTTTGGTGGGAGACCCAGTACTTC. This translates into CASSLGLAGGPLWWETQYF.

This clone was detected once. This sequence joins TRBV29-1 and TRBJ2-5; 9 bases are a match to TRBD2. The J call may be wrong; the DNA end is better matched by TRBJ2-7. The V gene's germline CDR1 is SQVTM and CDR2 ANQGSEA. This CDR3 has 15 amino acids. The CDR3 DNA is TGCAGCGCCTGGTCCATGACTAGCGGCAGCTACGAGCAGTACTTC. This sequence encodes CSAWSMTSGSYEQYF.

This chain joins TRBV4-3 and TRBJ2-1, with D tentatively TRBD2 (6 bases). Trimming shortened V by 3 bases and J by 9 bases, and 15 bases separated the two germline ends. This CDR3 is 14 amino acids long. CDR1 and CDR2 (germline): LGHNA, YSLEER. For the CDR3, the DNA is TGCGCCAGCAGCCACCTGACTAGGGCCCGTGAGCAGTTCTTC. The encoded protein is CASSHLTRAREQFF.

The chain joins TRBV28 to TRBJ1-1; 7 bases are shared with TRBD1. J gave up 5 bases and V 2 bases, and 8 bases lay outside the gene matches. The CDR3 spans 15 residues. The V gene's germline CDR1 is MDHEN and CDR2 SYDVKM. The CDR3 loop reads CASSLRKTGRTEAFF. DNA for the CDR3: TGTGCCAGCAGTTTAAGAAAGACAGGGAGGACTGAAGCTTTCTTT.